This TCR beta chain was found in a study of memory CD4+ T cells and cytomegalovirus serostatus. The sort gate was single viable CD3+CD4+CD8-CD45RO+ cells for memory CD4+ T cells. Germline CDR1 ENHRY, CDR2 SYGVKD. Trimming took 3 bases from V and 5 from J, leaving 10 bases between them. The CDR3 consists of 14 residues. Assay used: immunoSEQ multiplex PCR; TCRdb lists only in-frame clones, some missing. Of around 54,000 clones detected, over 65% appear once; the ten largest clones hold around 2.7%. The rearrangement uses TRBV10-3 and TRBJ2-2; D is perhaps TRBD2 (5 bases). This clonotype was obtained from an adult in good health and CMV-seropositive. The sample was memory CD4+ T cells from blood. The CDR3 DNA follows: TGTGCCATCAGTGAAAGAGCGGCAACCGGGGAGCTGTTTTTT. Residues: CAISERAATGELFF.